This entry features one T cell receptor (beta chain) sequence. Its antigen has not been determined. The input lacks base qualities; no much larger clone sits a single base away. This entry belongs to a study of shared clonotypes between healthy human individuals (dated by TCRdb to about 2020). At the level of the whole study: A couple of women and a few men aged 18 to 49 years were included in the cohort. The study deeply sequenced blood TCR repertoires of about 5 healthy adults to estimate repertoire size and the extent of clonotype sharing between individuals. To increase sequencing depth and limit assay-specific biases, TCR repertoire library preparation and sequencing were carried out by different laboratories using diverse techniques. Between about 0.8 and 8.9 billion PBMCs per donor were obtained by leukapheresis.

Using the deep immunoSEQ assay, multiplex PCR amplified TCR CDR3 regions from genomic DNA. For each cell subset, the extracted genomic DNA was distributed evenly across all wells of several immunoSEQ 96-well plates, and each plate served as one replicate. For unsorted PBMC, each replicate PCR was loaded with about 280 ng genomic DNA, equivalent to about 30,000 T cell genomes. Ten immunoSEQ deep assay plates were used to sequence unsorted PBMC genomic DNA. Purified libraries were measured with a Qubit 3.0 fluorometer, size-checked on a Bioanalyzer 2100, and measured again with the KAPA Library Quantification kit. Every immunoSEQ 96-well plate was sequenced on a dedicated single-read 150-cycle Illumina NextSeq 550 flow cell. Regarding the original processing steps: Because only junctional sequences without quality scores were contained in the immunoSEQ output, filtering matching that applied to full-length reads could not be performed. To assign V/J genes and CDR3, sequences were annotated against IMGT germline references using PyIR, a Python wrapper for IgBLAST v1.9. Reads with weak V/J assignments (E-value above 1e-6), missing CDR3, stop codons, out-of-frame junctions, or ambiguous translated residues were removed. V3J clonotypes were defined as sequences sharing the same inferred V gene, J gene, and CDR3 amino acid sequence. Percentage overlap between repertoires was computed as shared unique clonotypes divided by the size of the smaller repertoire. Richness of each repertoire was evaluated using RTK rarefaction, the Chao1 estimator, and Recon v2.1 estimates of unobserved clonotypes. In TCRdb, the immuneACCESS table is reduced to in-frame sequences with V and J assigned. These tables do not hold every clone; where another copy was compared, an unresolved V gene accounts for under half, and the others remain unexplained. That table gives V, J and clone size, and the DNA gave D and trimming. The sample records 550,000 to 600,000 clones, around 80% of which are singletons. The top ten constitute about 11% of the sample.

Healthy HIV-negative adults with no recently reported acute infections or vaccinations were included as donors. Only Caucasian adults living in Nashville, Tennessee, USA were represented among the donors. In the unsorted samples, roughly 90 million PBMCs were counted, and genomic DNA was extracted using the QIAamp DNA Blood Mini kit. After blood collection by leukapheresis, PBMCs were isolated using Ficoll-Histopaque density gradient centrifugation and then cryopreserved in the vapor phase of liquid nitrogen. As encoded in the germline V gene, CDR1 is LGHNA while CDR2 is YNFKEQ. Here V drops 3 bases and J drops 4 bases, and the junction holds 10 bases not matched to any gene. From its cysteine to its phenylalanine, the CDR3 spans 16 amino acids. Only CDR3 DNA is held: 48 bases, read in frame from base 1. Beyond this particular receptor, the publication reports: Sampling was limited to blood, and TCR repertoires in tissue likely differ from TCR repertoires in blood. Because the study included a small number of donors, the genetic and exposure-history diversity represented was limited. Based on pairwise subsampling, the degree of clonotype sharing among donors was expected to be affected by sequencing depth.

The sequencing input was PBMCs. Recombination joined TRBV4-2 with TRBJ1-2; the junction holds 8 bases that match TRBD1. The TCR comes from a woman in her 40s in good health. Some clones in this sample may be carry-over from other donors' samples. The sequence in DNA is TGTGCCAGCAGCCATCCCTCGACAGGGGCAATCTATGGCTACACCTTC. Its protein reads: CASSHPSTGAIYGYTF.